The next 15 T cell receptor beta chains were all read from a single sample in a study of post-analysis software for immune sequencing data. For these receptors, no antigen is known. Regarding the study as a whole: Patients had higher frequencies than controls of a few TRBV segments, including TRBV5-6, TRBV5-1 and TRBV20-1.

Unique molecular identifiers tagged the TCR beta cDNA libraries. TCRdb recomputed calls from the PCR reads with MiXCR, one row per CDR3 protein. Of some 260,000 distinct CDR3 sequences listed, 36% are singletons. Sample: blood. Source of these receptors: a girl aged 5 to 17 with multiple sclerosis.

As for this clonotype: A much larger clone lies a single base off, so this may be a read error. The chain combines TRBV6-1 with TRBJ1-5; TRBD1 matches at 7 bases. The CDR3 has 13 residues. Germline V gene data show CDR1 as MNHNS and CDR2 as SASEGT. As DNA, the CDR3 is TGTGCCAGCAGTGGAGGGGGCAATCAGCCCCGGCATTTT. Translation: CASSGGGNQPRHF.

The chain's CDR3 is CASSDVRGGRSYNGQYF. The DNA for the CDR3 is TGTGCCAGCAGCGATGTTCGTGGGGGTAGGTCCTACAATGGGCAGTACTTC. The V and J genes are TRBV6-1 and TRBJ2-5, with D possibly called TRBD1 or TRBD2 (5 bases each). Germline V gene lookup returns CDR1 MNHNS and CDR2 SASEGT. The CDR3 runs 17 residues. V was pared by 6 bases and J by 11 bases, with 31 bases between.

Ten or more counts support this clonotype. The V and J genes are TRBV20-1 and TRBJ1-5, with D possibly TRBD1 on 5 matching bases. Trimming shortened V by 3 bases and J by 2 bases, and 14 bases separated the two germline ends. Germline CDR1 reads DFQATT; CDR2 reads SNEGSKA (reference sequence). The CDR3 is 15 residues long. CDR3 loop: CSARDQGGRNQPQHF. CDR3 sequence (DNA): TGCAGTGCTAGGGACCAGGGTGGTCGCAATCAGCCCCAGCATTTT.

There are a few counts of this clonotype. The gene calls are TRBV7-9 and TRBJ2-1; perhaps TRBD2 as D (5 bases). The CDR3 has 14 amino acids. From germline, CDR1 is SEHNR and CDR2 FQNEAQ (reference sequence). The germline V and J ends were trimmed by 4 bases and 6 bases, with 13 bases remaining between them. In nucleotides, the CDR3 is TGTGCCAGCAGCTCTCGGACTGCCTTCAATGAGCAGTTCTTC. It specifies CASSSRTAFNEQFF.

This clonotype has ten or more counts. This chain connects TRBV11-3 to TRBJ2-4; D may be TRBD1 (6 bases). The germline V gene has CDR1 SGHNT and CDR2 YENEEA. The CDR3 length is 15 residues. Trimming cost V 1 base and J 10 bases, with 17 bases left between them. The CDR3 loop is CASSLGAGTQDIQYF. In nucleotides, the CDR3 is TGTGCCAGCAGCTTAGGGGCCGGGACACAAGATATTCAGTACTTC. The full variable domain, in which reference TRBV11-3 and TRBJ2-4 provide the parts outside the CDR3, is EAGVVQSPRYKIIEKKQPVAFWCNPISGHNTLYWYLQNLGQGPELLIRYENEEAVDDSQLPKDRFSAERLKGVDSTLKIQPAELGDSAVYLCASSLGAGTQDIQYFGAGTRLSVL.

The chain uses TRBV15 and TRBJ1-1; TRBD1 might be the D (5 bases). The CDR3 runs to 13 residues. Germline lookup yields CDR1 LNHNV and CDR2 YYDKDF (reference sequence). V was trimmed by 3 bases and J by 6 bases, leaving 11 bases between them. The CDR3 is CATSRPRGAEAFF. The CDR3 DNA reads TGTGCCACCAGCAGGCCCCGAGGGGCTGAAGCTTTCTTT.

This clonotype has at least ten counts. V usage is TRBV29-1 and J usage is TRBJ2-5, with D uncertain. This CDR3 is 12 amino acids long. CDR1 SQVTM and CDR2 ANQGSEA come from the germline V gene. V gave up 5 bases and J gave up 2 bases, with 9 bases separating them. Here the CDR3 reads CSVLLGQETQYF. In DNA, the CDR3 is TGCAGCGTTCTCCTGGGGCAAGAGACCCAGTACTTC.

About this clonotype: A read error may explain this, as a much larger clone is one base away. The chain recombines TRBV6-5 with TRBJ2-1; D is unclear. The germline CDR1 and CDR2 sequences are MNHEY and SVGAGI. This CDR3 spans 13 amino acids. The CDR3, as DNA: TGTGTCAGCAGCAGAACGGGTCTCAGGGAGCAGTTCTTC. This gives the protein CVSSRTGLREQFF.

Many counts were recorded for this clonotype. The gene calls are TRBV5-1 and TRBJ2-1; 8 bases agree with TRBD2. This CDR3 contains 12 residues. The junction had 1 base not matched to a gene; V was cut back by 4 bases and J by 7 bases. The germline gives CDR1 SGHRS, CDR2 YFSETQ. In DNA, the CDR3 is TGCGCCAGCAGCCTAGCGGGTAATGAGCAGTTCTTC. This sequence encodes CASSLAGNEQFF.

This clonotype has a count of ten or more. The chain uses TRBV7-9 and TRBJ2-1; 11 bases match TRBD2. CDR3 length equals 14 residues. Unmatched junction bases numbered 1, after V lost 1 base and J lost 8 bases. Germline values: CDR1 SEHNR, CDR2 FQNEAQ (reference sequence). This CDR3 is CASSLEGLADEQFF. CDR3 nucleotides: TGTGCCAGCAGCTTAGAGGGACTAGCGGATGAGCAGTTCTTC. Combining the CDR3 with reference TRBV7-9 and TRBJ2-1 gives the whole variable domain DTGVSQNPRHKITKRGQNVTFRCDPISEHNRLYWYRQTLGQGPEFLTYFQNEAQLEKSRLLSDRFSAERPKGSFSTLEIQRTEQGDSAMYLCASSLEGLADEQFFGPGTRLTVL.

The table lists this clonotype with many counts. The genes are TRBV20-1 and TRBJ2-1; D gene unclear. The germline V and J ends were trimmed by 5 bases and 2 bases, with 13 bases remaining between them. This CDR3 contains 14 residues. Germline V gives CDR1 DFQATT, CDR2 SNEGSKA (reference sequence). This CDR3 reads CSADGSVTYNEQFF. The CDR3 DNA reads as TGCAGTGCTGACGGAAGTGTGACCTACAATGAGCAGTTCTTC.

On this clonotype: It may be a read error: a sequence one base away is much more abundant. The chain employs TRBV11-2 and TRBJ2-3; D is perhaps TRBD2 (5 bases). Germline lookup yields CDR1 SGHAT and CDR2 FQNNGV. Trimming took 8 bases from V and 14 from J, leaving 20 bases between them. CDR3 length: 12 residues. As DNA, the CDR3 is TGTGCCAGCCGAAGAGAGGGTGCAAAACTGTATTTT. Translation: CASRREGAKLYF.

The V gene is TRBV6-6, the J gene TRBJ1-5; D call uncertain. The CDR3 is 16 residues long. Per germline, CDR1 MNHNY and CDR2 SVGAGI (reference sequence). Trimming shortened V by 7 bases and J by 3 bases, and 19 bases separated the two germline ends. For the CDR3, the DNA is TGTGCCAGCAACCTCGGACCGCGCGGTCACAATCAGCCCCAGCATTTT. It translates to CASNLGPRGHNQPQHF.

This clonotype came up a few times. V is TRBV20-1 and J is TRBJ2-1, with TRBD2 matching over 10 bases. Looked up from germline, CDR1 is DFQATT and CDR2 is SNEGSKA (reference sequence). V trimming: 3 bases; J trimming: 6 bases; junction bases outside the gene matches: 5. The CDR3 length is 14 residues. CDR3 nucleotides: TGCAGTGCTAGTCTAGCGGGGGTTGGCAATGAGCAGTTCTTC. It encodes CSASLAGVGNEQFF.

This clonotype was counted between two and nine times. This chain uses TRBV5-4 with TRBJ2-1; TRBD2 aligns across 7 bases. Germline V lookup: CDR1 SGHNT, CDR2 YYREEE (reference sequence). CDR3 length: 16 residues. Losses at the gene ends were 4 bases for V and 6 bases for J; bases not matched to a gene: 13. CDR3 sequence: CASSPRSGGARNEQFF. CDR3 DNA sequence: TGTGCCAGCAGCCCCAGATCGGGAGGTGCCCGCAATGAGCAGTTCTTC.